This T cell receptor beta chain was captured in a study of a mutant IDH1 vaccine in newly diagnosed glioma. The germline V and J ends were trimmed by 1 base and 10 bases, with 8 bases remaining between them. This CDR3 comprises 12 residues. Per the germline V gene, CDR1 is SGHDN and CDR2 is FVKESK. Sequenced by immunoSEQ multiplex PCR; TCRdb stores in-frame clones only, minus some. The sample comprises around 50,000 clones, roughly 90% of which are singletons, and around 2.5% rests with the top ten. As concerns this clone: Its antigen remains unidentified.

Time point indicated: baseline, week 1 (first vaccination visit). The treatment here: pre-vaccination baseline after standard-of-care therapy. Study-level points and caveats: Researchers report vaccine-induced immune responses in less than 95% of patients.

The sequencing here drew on PBMCs, taken from a glioma patient treated with radiotherapy, temozolomide or both. The chain carries TRBV14 and TRBJ2-4, with D tentatively TRBD2 (6 bases). The TCR comes from a man between 40 and 49 years old with glioma. The CDR3: CASSQAGSIQYF. The CDR3 nucleotides are TGTGCCAGCAGCCAAGCCGGGAGTATTCAGTACTTC. Complete variable domain (other parts from reference TRBV14 and TRBJ2-4): EAGVTQFPSHSVIEKGQTVTLRCDPISGHDNLYWYRRVMGKEIKFLLHFVKESKQDESGMPNNRFLAERTGGTYSTLKVQPAELEDSGVYFCASSQAGSIQYFGAGTRLSVL.